This T cell receptor (beta chain) derives from a study of beta chain features in type 1 diabetes. There are a few counts of this clone. The target antigen is unknown. TCRB transcripts that were expressed got sequenced, as all of the isolated RNA had been reverse transcribed. The assay was immunoSEQ multiplex PCR, and TCRdb's table has in-frame clones only and misses some. The sample consists of more than 550,000 clones, around 15% of them appearing once. Trimming removed 6 bases from V and 6 bases from J, with 15 bases in between. CDR1 and CDR2 (germline): KGHSH, LQKENI. The CDR3 has 13 residues. Study-wide findings and caveats: Across all four CD4+ subsets, people with type 1 diabetes showed modestly shorter TCRB CDR3s. Fewer insertions but more deletions were seen at VDJ junctions in type 1 diabetes patients.

The clonotype originates from a man between 18 and 35 years old with type 1 diabetes. The rearrangement links TRBV18 to TRBJ2-7, with D possibly matching TRBD1 (6 bases). The material sequenced was naive CD4+ T cells from blood. CDR3 in DNA: TGTGCCAGCTCCAGGACAGAAGAACTCGAGCAGTACTTC. Translation: CASSRTEELEQYF.